This is a list of T cell receptor beta chains from one sample in a study of beta chain features in type 1 diabetes. Generated by immunoSEQ multiplex PCR, the TCRdb table keeps only in-frame clones and is missing some. Seen here are under 850,000 clones, 10% to 15% observed once, and the top ten hold about 0.02%. The sample comprised naive CD4+ T cells from blood. Every receptor here comes from a man between 18 and 35 years old with type 1 diabetes. Each CDR3 is given with its conserved first and last residue. The D gene is left open where the match is weak. Not every row has a clone size; where given, it reads once, few, many or a size class.

J gene: TRBJ2-1; clone size: .; V gene: TRBV5-1; D gene: .; CDR3 DNA: TGCGCCAGCAGCTTGGTTGGGCAGGAACTGGATCAGTTCTTC; CDR3 protein: CASSLVGQELDQFF
J gene: TRBJ1-2; clone size: few; V gene: TRBV5-4; D gene: .; CDR3 DNA: TGTGCCAGCAGGTTTGGACAGACCTATGGCTACACCTTC; CDR3 protein: CASRFGQTYGYTF
J gene: TRBJ2-3; clone size: few; V gene: TRBV6-5; D gene: .; CDR3 DNA: TGTGCCAGCAGTTATCGGAGCACAGATACGCAGTATTTT; CDR3 protein: CASSYRSTDTQYF
J gene: TRBJ2-6; clone size: .; V gene: TRBV6-6; D gene: .; CDR3 DNA: TGTGCCAGCTGGCCAAACCCGGGCTCTGGGGCCAACGTCCTGACTTTC; CDR3 protein: CASWPNPGSGANVLTF
J gene: TRBJ2-5; clone size: .; V gene: TRBV5-4; D gene: .; CDR3 DNA: TGTGCCAGCAGCCGCGCGGGGGAGACCCAGTACTTC; CDR3 protein: CASSRAGETQYF
J gene: TRBJ1-5; clone size: few; V gene: TRBV30; D gene: .; CDR3 DNA: TGTGCCTGGAGTCTAGGGGACCAATATCAGCCCCAGCATTTT; CDR3 protein: CAWSLGDQYQPQHF
J gene: TRBJ1-6; clone size: .; V gene: TRBV30; D gene: .; CDR3 DNA: TGTGCCTGGAGGGGAGACGGTTATAATTCACCCCTCCACTTT; CDR3 protein: CAWRGDGYNSPLHF
J gene: TRBJ2-3; clone size: .; V gene: TRBV6-5; D gene: .; CDR3 DNA: TGTGCCAGCAGCTCCAGGGATGGCACAGATACGCAGTATTTT; CDR3 protein: CASSSRDGTDTQYF
J gene: TRBJ2-4; clone size: many; V gene: TRBV4-1; D gene: .; CDR3 DNA: TGCGCCAGCAGCCAAGATCTGAAGGGAGTAGCCAAAAACATTCAGTACTTC; CDR3 protein: CASSQDLKGVAKNIQYF
J gene: TRBJ2-5; clone size: once; V gene: TRBV30; D gene: TRBD2; CDR3 DNA: TGTGCCTGGAGCCTCCTTGGTAGCGGGGGACCAAGAGATGTGGCCCAGTACTTC; CDR3 protein: CAWSLLGSGGPRDVAQYF
J gene: TRBJ1-5; clone size: few; V gene: TRBV6-1; D gene: .; CDR3 DNA: TGTGCCAGCAGTGAGGACCGTGCGGGAAGCAATCAGCCCCAGCATTTT; CDR3 protein: CASSEDRAGSNQPQHF
J gene: TRBJ2-5; clone size: few; V gene: TRBV7-2; D gene: .; CDR3 DNA: TGTGCCAGCAGTCCGTTTACGGGGGTTGAAGAGACCCAGTACTTC; CDR3 protein: CASSPFTGVEETQYF
J gene: TRBJ2-3; clone size: .; V gene: TRBV5-1; D gene: TRBD2; CDR3 DNA: TGCGCCAGTAAATTGGGACTAGCGATAGATACGCAGTATTTT; CDR3 protein: CASKLGLAIDTQYF
J gene: TRBJ2-1; clone size: few; V gene: TRBV5-1; D gene: TRBD1; CDR3 DNA: TGCGCCAGCAGCCCGGGGACAGGGGGTTACAATGAGCAGTTCTTC; CDR3 protein: CASSPGTGGYNEQFF
J gene: TRBJ2-7; clone size: .; V gene: TRBV4-1; D gene: .; CDR3 DNA: TGCGCCAGCAGCCACGGAGGGATAAGAGAATACGAGCAGTACTTC; CDR3 protein: CASSHGGIREYEQYF
J gene: TRBJ1-1; clone size: .; V gene: TRBV5-4; D gene: TRBD1; CDR3 DNA: TGTGCCAGCAGCTTGGACAGGGGGACCACTGAAGCTTTCTTT; CDR3 protein: CASSLDRGTTEAFF
J gene: TRBJ1-1; clone size: .; V gene: TRBV5-1; D gene: TRBD1; CDR3 DNA: TGCGCCAGCAGGAAGGACAGGGAGAGGGCTTTCTTT; CDR3 protein: CASRKDRERAFF
J gene: TRBJ2-1; clone size: .; V gene: TRBV4-2; D gene: TRBD1; CDR3 DNA: TGTGCCAGCAGCCAAGAAGGAGCAGGGGGAGTTTCCTACAATGAGCAGTTCTTC; CDR3 protein: CASSQEGAGGVSYNEQFF
J gene: TRBJ2-5; clone size: few; V gene: TRBV18; D gene: .; CDR3 DNA: TGTGCCAGCTCACCTTCGGTTGCCGCTCAAGAGACCCAGTACTTC; CDR3 protein: CASSPSVAAQETQYF
J gene: TRBJ1-1; clone size: .; V gene: TRBV9; D gene: .; CDR3 DNA: TGTGCCAGCAGCTCCCACCTTGGGAGGACTGAAGCTTTCTTT; CDR3 protein: CASSSHLGRTEAFF
J gene: TRBJ2-7; clone size: .; V gene: TRBV28; D gene: .; CDR3 DNA: TGTGCCAGCAGTTGGAGCACCTACGAGCAGTACTTC; CDR3 protein: CASSWSTYEQYF
J gene: TRBJ1-1; clone size: few; V gene: TRBV5-1; D gene: .; CDR3 DNA: TGCGCCAGCAGCCATTGGTTTGAGGGGGCTGAAGCTTTCTTT; CDR3 protein: CASSHWFEGAEAFF
J gene: TRBJ2-2; clone size: few; V gene: TRBV29-1; D gene: .; CDR3 DNA: TGCAGCGTTGGGCCCGCACCGGACTTGACCCGGGAGCTGTTTTTT; CDR3 protein: CSVGPAPDLTRELFF